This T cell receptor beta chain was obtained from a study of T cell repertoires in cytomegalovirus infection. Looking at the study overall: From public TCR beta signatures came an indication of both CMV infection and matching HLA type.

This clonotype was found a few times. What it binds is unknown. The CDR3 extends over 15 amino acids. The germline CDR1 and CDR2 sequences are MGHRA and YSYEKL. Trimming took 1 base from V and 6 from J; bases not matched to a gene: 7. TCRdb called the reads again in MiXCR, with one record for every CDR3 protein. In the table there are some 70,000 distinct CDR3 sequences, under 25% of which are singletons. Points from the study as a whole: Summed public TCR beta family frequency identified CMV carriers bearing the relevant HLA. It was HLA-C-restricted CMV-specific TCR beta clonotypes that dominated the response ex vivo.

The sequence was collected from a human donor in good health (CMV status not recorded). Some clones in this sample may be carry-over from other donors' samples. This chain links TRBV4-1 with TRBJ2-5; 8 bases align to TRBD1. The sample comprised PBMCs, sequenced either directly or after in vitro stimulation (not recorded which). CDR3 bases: TGCGCCAGCAGCCAAGTTCAGGGGGCGCGACAGACCCAGTACTTC. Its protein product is CASSQVQGARQTQYF.